This T cell receptor beta chain emerged from a study of CD8 T cells in Susac syndrome. Random hexamers were used to reverse transcribe roughly 0.5 to 1 ug of RNA. TCRdb re-derived calls from the immunoSEQ multiplex PCR reads in MiXCR, one entry per CDR3 protein. The data show approximately 110,000 distinct CDR3 sequences, over 90% seen once. This clonotype was seen once. Per the germline V gene, CDR1 is PRHDT and CDR2 is FYEKMQ (reference sequence). This CDR3 has 13 amino acids. V dropped 0 bases and J dropped 6 bases, with 6 bases sitting between them. The clonotype was recovered from a human donor with multiple sclerosis. The genes are TRBV13 and TRBJ2-1; D is unclear. The sequenced material came from CD8+ T cells from PBMCs. The CDR3 loop reads CASSLGETNEQFF. CDR3 DNA sequence: TGTGCCAGCAGCTTAGGGGAGACCAATGAGCAGTTCTTC.